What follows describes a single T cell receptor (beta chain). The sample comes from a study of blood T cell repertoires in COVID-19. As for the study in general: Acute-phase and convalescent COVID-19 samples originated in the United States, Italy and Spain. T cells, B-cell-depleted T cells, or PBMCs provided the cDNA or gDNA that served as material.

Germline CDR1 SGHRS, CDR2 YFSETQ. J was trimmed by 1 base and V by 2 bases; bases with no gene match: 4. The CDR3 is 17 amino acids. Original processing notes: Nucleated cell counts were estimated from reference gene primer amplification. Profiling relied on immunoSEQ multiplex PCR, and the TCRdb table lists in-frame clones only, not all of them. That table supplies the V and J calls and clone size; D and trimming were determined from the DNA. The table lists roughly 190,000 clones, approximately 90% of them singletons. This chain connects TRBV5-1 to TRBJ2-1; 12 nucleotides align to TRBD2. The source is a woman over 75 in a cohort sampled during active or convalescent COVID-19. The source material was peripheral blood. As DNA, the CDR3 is TGCGCCAGCAGCTTAGGACTAGCGGGACTGTCCTACAATGAGCAGTTCTTC. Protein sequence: CASSLGLAGLSYNEQFF. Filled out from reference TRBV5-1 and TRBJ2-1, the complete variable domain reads KAGVTQTPRYLIKTRGQQVTLSCSPISGHRSVSWYQQTPGQGLQFLFEYFSETQRNKGNFPGRFSGRQFSNSRSEMNVSTLELGDSALYLCASSLGLAGLSYNEQFFGPGTRLTVL.